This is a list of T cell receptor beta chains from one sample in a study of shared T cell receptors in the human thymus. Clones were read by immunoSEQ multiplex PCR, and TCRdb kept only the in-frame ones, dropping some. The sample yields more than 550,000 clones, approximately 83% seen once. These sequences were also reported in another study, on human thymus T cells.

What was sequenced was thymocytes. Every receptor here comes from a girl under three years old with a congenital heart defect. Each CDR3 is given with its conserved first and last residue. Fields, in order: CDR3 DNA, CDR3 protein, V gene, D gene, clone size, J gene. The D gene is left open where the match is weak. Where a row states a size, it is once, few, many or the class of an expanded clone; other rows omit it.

CDR3nt: TGCGCCAGCAGCTTGGAGACTCACAGGGGGCAGGGCTATGGCTACACCTTC; CDR3aa: CASSLETHRGQGYGYTF; v_gene: TRBV5-1; d_gene: TRBD1; abundance: .; j_gene: TRBJ1-2
CDR3nt: TGTGCTACACGTCGATGGAGGCAGGACAATGAAAAACTGTTTTTT; CDR3aa: CATRRWRQDNEKLFF; v_gene: TRBV27; d_gene: .; abundance: .; j_gene: TRBJ1-4
CDR3nt: TGTGCCAGCAGTTTACTTACGAGTAATACGCAGTATTTT; CDR3aa: CASSLLTSNTQYF; v_gene: TRBV27; d_gene: .; abundance: .; j_gene: TRBJ2-3
CDR3nt: TGTGCCAGCAGCAAAGCGCTCCTTGGGAGGGGCACCTACGAGCAGTACTTC; CDR3aa: CASSKALLGRGTYEQYF; v_gene: TRBV21-1; d_gene: .; abundance: .; j_gene: TRBJ2-7
CDR3nt: TGCGCCAGCAGCTTGGGGGTAGGTGGCGGGGGTGCAGATACGCAGTATTTT; CDR3aa: CASSLGVGGGGADTQYF; v_gene: TRBV5-1; d_gene: TRBD2; abundance: .; j_gene: TRBJ2-3
CDR3nt: TGTGCCAGCAGCACACTAGCGGTATTGGAGCAGTTCTTC; CDR3aa: CASSTLAVLEQFF; v_gene: TRBV5-8; d_gene: TRBD2; abundance: .; j_gene: TRBJ2-1
CDR3nt: TGTGCCAGCAGTCGGCATCCAAGGGACAGGGAGAGAGCACCGGCTTTCTTT; CDR3aa: CASSRHPRDRERAPAFF; v_gene: TRBV11-2; d_gene: TRBD1; abundance: .; j_gene: TRBJ1-1
CDR3nt: TGTGCCAGCAGCCTCGCCCCACACACAGATACGCAGTATTTT; CDR3aa: CASSLAPHTDTQYF; v_gene: TRBV7-9; d_gene: .; abundance: .; j_gene: TRBJ2-3
CDR3nt: TGTGCCAGCAGCCCTCCGGGACAGGGAAACTATGGCTACACCTTC; CDR3aa: CASSPPGQGNYGYTF; v_gene: TRBV5-4; d_gene: TRBD1; abundance: .; j_gene: TRBJ1-2
CDR3nt: TGTGCCAGCAGTTCACACCGGGACAGCTACAATGAGCAGTTCTTC; CDR3aa: CASSSHRDSYNEQFF; v_gene: TRBV28; d_gene: TRBD1; abundance: .; j_gene: TRBJ2-1
CDR3nt: TGTGCCAGCAGCTCGGACAGGGGACTTAGTGTATATGGCTACACCTTC; CDR3aa: CASSSDRGLSVYGYTF; v_gene: TRBV7-9; d_gene: TRBD1; abundance: .; j_gene: TRBJ1-2
CDR3nt: TGTGCCAGTAGTAGTTGTTTGTTGGCGGGACAGCTCACCGGGGAGCTGTTTTTT; CDR3aa: CASSSCLLAGQLTGELFF; v_gene: TRBV19; d_gene: .; abundance: .; j_gene: TRBJ2-2
CDR3nt: TGTGCCAGCAGTTTATGGAGGGTCGCAGGGGGCACCTACAATGAGCAGTTCTTC; CDR3aa: CASSLWRVAGGTYNEQFF; v_gene: TRBV27; d_gene: TRBD1; abundance: .; j_gene: TRBJ2-1
CDR3nt: TGTGCCAGCAGGGGGGGGGTTAACAATGAGCAGTTCTTC; CDR3aa: CASRGGVNNEQFF; v_gene: TRBV2; d_gene: TRBD2; abundance: .; j_gene: TRBJ2-1
CDR3nt: TGCGCCAGCAGCTCGTTCCCAGACCCCGACGCGGGGGGGAACTATGGCTACACCTTC; CDR3aa: CASSSFPDPDAGGNYGYTF; v_gene: TRBV5-1; d_gene: .; abundance: .; j_gene: TRBJ1-2
CDR3nt: TGTGCCAGCAGTTCCCTAGACAGGGGGGAAGAGACCCAGTACTTC; CDR3aa: CASSSLDRGEETQYF; v_gene: TRBV6-5; d_gene: TRBD1; abundance: .; j_gene: TRBJ2-5
CDR3nt: TGTGCCAGCAGTCCGACAGGGTGGCGCCAAGAGACCCAGTACTTC; CDR3aa: CASSPTGWRQETQYF; v_gene: TRBV6-6; d_gene: TRBD1; abundance: .; j_gene: TRBJ2-5
CDR3nt: TGCGCCAGCAGCCCGGGACGGACTAGACTGGAGACCCAGTACTTC; CDR3aa: CASSPGRTRLETQYF; v_gene: TRBV5-1; d_gene: TRBD2; abundance: few; j_gene: TRBJ2-5
CDR3nt: TGCGCCAGCAGAGCGGTTGCAAGGACCACAGATACGCAGTATTTT; CDR3aa: CASRAVARTTDTQYF; v_gene: TRBV5-1; d_gene: .; abundance: .; j_gene: TRBJ2-3
CDR3nt: TGTGCCAGCAGCTTTAGTGGCCAGGACAAACCCCCGAATTACAATGAGCAGTTCTTC; CDR3aa: CASSFSGQDKPPNYNEQFF; v_gene: TRBV13; d_gene: .; abundance: .; j_gene: TRBJ2-1
CDR3nt: TGTGCCAGCAGTTTACCCAGTGTATCCTACAATGAGCAGTTCTTC; CDR3aa: CASSLPSVSYNEQFF; v_gene: TRBV27; d_gene: .; abundance: once; j_gene: TRBJ2-1
CDR3nt: TGTGCCAGCAGCCCTCGACTAGCGGGAGCTGAGCAGTTCTTC; CDR3aa: CASSPRLAGAEQFF; v_gene: TRBV7-4; d_gene: TRBD2; abundance: .; j_gene: TRBJ2-1
CDR3nt: TGCGCCAGCAGCCAAGATTTCGGGACAGGGGCCATAAGGCATGGCTACACCTTC; CDR3aa: CASSQDFGTGAIRHGYTF; v_gene: TRBV4-1; d_gene: TRBD1; abundance: .; j_gene: TRBJ1-2
CDR3nt: TGTGCCAGCAGCTTGTGGTTCGCCAGGCTTAATCAGCCCCAGCATTTT; CDR3aa: CASSLWFARLNQPQHF; v_gene: TRBV5-4; d_gene: .; abundance: .; j_gene: TRBJ1-5
CDR3nt: TGTGCCAGCAGTGAATCGGGTATTTTGGATTCGAGGAACACTGAAGCTTTCTTT; CDR3aa: CASSESGILDSRNTEAFF; v_gene: TRBV6-1; d_gene: .; abundance: .; j_gene: TRBJ1-1
CDR3nt: TGTGCCAGCAGGCCGAGGGACGGGGAGGATTATGGCTACACCTTC; CDR3aa: CASRPRDGEDYGYTF; v_gene: TRBV6-4; d_gene: .; abundance: .; j_gene: TRBJ1-2
CDR3nt: TGCGCCAGCAGCCACGGCAGGGGACTAGCGGGTGCAGATACGCAGTATTTT; CDR3aa: CASSHGRGLAGADTQYF; v_gene: TRBV4-3; d_gene: TRBD2; abundance: .; j_gene: TRBJ2-3
CDR3nt: TGTGCCAGCAGCTTAACGCCGGGACGGGAGGGGAACACCATATATTTT; CDR3aa: CASSLTPGREGNTIYF; v_gene: TRBV7-3; d_gene: .; abundance: .; j_gene: TRBJ1-3
CDR3nt: TGTGCCAGCAACATGAGACAGACTAATCAGCCCCAGCATTTT; CDR3aa: CASNMRQTNQPQHF; v_gene: TRBV28; d_gene: .; abundance: .; j_gene: TRBJ1-5
CDR3nt: TGTGCCAGTAGTATAGATCAGGCGCAGGAGGACCGGTGGTGGGGCACTGAAGCTTTCTTT; CDR3aa: CASSIDQAQEDRWWGTEAFF; v_gene: TRBV19; d_gene: .; abundance: .; j_gene: TRBJ1-1
CDR3nt: TGCGCCAGCAGTCCTAGCGGGGGGCGGTACGAGACCCAGTACTTC; CDR3aa: CASSPSGGRYETQYF; v_gene: TRBV5-1; d_gene: TRBD2; abundance: .; j_gene: TRBJ2-5
CDR3nt: TGCGCCAGCACCGACAGGTTCCTGGGGGAAAAACTGTTTTTT; CDR3aa: CASTDRFLGEKLFF; v_gene: TRBV5-1; d_gene: .; abundance: .; j_gene: TRBJ1-4
CDR3nt: TGTGCCAGCAGGGGACTAAGAAGCAATCAGCCCCAGCATTTT; CDR3aa: CASRGLRSNQPQHF; v_gene: TRBV6-5; d_gene: .; abundance: .; j_gene: TRBJ1-5
CDR3nt: TGTGCCAGCGCCCCGGGGGGTCAAGAGACCCAGTACTTC; CDR3aa: CASAPGGQETQYF; v_gene: TRBV2; d_gene: TRBD2; abundance: .; j_gene: TRBJ2-5
CDR3nt: TGTGCCATCAGCGACAACAGGGGAAGGCATGAGCAGTTCTTC; CDR3aa: CAISDNRGRHEQFF; v_gene: TRBV10-3; d_gene: TRBD1; abundance: .; j_gene: TRBJ2-1
CDR3nt: TGTGCCAGCAGTTTCCTTCGCGAGCAGTACTTC; CDR3aa: CASSFLREQYF; v_gene: TRBV28; d_gene: .; abundance: .; j_gene: TRBJ2-7
CDR3nt: TGTGCCTGGAAGGGGTGGACAGCCTACACCGGGGAGCTGTTTTTT; CDR3aa: CAWKGWTAYTGELFF; v_gene: TRBV30; d_gene: .; abundance: .; j_gene: TRBJ2-2